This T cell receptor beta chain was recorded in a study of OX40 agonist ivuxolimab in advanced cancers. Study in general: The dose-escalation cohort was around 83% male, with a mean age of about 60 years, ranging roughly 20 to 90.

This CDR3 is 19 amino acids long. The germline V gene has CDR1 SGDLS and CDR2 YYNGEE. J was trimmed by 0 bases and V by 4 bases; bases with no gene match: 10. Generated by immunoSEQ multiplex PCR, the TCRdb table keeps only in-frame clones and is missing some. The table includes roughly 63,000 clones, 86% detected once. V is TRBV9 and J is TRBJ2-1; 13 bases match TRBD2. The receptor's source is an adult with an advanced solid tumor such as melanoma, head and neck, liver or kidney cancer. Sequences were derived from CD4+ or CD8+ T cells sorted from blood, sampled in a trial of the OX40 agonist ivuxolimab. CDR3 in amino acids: CASSPKTSGGPSSYNEQFF. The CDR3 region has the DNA TGTGCCAGCAGCCCCAAGACTAGCGGGGGGCCAAGCTCCTACAATGAGCAGTTCTTC. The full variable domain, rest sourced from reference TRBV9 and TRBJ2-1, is DSGVTQTPKHLITATGQRVTLRCSPRSGDLSVYWYQQSLDQGLQFLIQYYNGEERAKGNILERFSAQQFPDLHSELNLSSLELGDSALYFCASSPKTSGGPSSYNEQFFGPGTRLTVL.